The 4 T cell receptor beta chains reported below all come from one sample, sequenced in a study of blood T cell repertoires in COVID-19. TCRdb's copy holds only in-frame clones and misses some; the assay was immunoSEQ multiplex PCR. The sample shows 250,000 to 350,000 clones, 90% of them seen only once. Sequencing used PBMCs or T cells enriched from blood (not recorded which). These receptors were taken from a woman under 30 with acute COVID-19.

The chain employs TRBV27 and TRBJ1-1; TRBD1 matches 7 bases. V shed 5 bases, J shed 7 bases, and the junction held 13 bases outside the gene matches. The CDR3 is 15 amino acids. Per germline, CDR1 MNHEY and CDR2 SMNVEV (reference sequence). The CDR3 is CASSPLPGTVVEAFF. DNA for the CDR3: TGTGCCAGCAGTCCCCTCCCCGGGACAGTCGTTGAAGCTTTCTTT.

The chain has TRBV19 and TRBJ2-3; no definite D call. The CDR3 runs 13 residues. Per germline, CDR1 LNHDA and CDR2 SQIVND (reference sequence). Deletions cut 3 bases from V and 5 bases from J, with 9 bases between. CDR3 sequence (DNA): TGTGCCAGTAGTATCACCGGTGTAGATACGCAGTATTTT. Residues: CASSITGVDTQYF.

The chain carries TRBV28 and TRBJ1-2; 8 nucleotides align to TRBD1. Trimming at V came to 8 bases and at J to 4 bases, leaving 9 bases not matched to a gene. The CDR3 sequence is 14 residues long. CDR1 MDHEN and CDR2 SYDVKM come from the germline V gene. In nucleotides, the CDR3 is TGTGCCAGCGCGACAGGGGCCTTGGCCTATGGCTACACCTTC. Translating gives CASATGALAYGYTF.

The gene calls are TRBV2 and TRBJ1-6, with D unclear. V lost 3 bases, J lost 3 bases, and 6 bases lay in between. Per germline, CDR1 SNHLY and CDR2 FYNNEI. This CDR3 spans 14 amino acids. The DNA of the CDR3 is TGTGCCAGCAGTGATGCCAGCTATAATTCACCCCTCCACTTT. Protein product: CASSDASYNSPLHF.